The present entry profiles one T cell receptor (beta chain) with its context. Its antigen is unidentified. The repertoire was sequenced with immunoSEQ multiplex PCR; TCRdb's copy has only in-frame clones and lacks some. The sample includes 87,000 or so clones, 82% of them seen just once. This specimen comes from a study of Ad26.COV2.S vaccination and SARS-CoV-2 variants. Study observations and caveats: Possibly, TCR breadth and depth analyses underestimated total T cell responses. The placebo group had lower spike-specific TCR breadth than the vaccine recipients did. Placebo and vaccine recipients had non-spike TCR breadth that was similar. Reports say spike-specific CD8+ and CD4+ T cell responses covered substantial breadth after vaccination.

The material was peripheral blood, obtained after recovery from COVID-19. The sequence came from a human donor who had recovered from COVID-19.

The CDR3 bases are TGTGCCAGCAGCTTCCGACAGGCCGGACCTGATTCACCCCTCCACTTT. Protein: CASSFRQAGPDSPLHF. The chain uses TRBV7-9 and TRBJ1-6, with D maybe TRBD1 (6 bases). The germline CDR1 and CDR2 sequences are SEHNR and FQNEAQ (reference sequence). Trimming took 3 bases from V and 8 from J, leaving 17 bases between them. CDR3 length: 16 residues.